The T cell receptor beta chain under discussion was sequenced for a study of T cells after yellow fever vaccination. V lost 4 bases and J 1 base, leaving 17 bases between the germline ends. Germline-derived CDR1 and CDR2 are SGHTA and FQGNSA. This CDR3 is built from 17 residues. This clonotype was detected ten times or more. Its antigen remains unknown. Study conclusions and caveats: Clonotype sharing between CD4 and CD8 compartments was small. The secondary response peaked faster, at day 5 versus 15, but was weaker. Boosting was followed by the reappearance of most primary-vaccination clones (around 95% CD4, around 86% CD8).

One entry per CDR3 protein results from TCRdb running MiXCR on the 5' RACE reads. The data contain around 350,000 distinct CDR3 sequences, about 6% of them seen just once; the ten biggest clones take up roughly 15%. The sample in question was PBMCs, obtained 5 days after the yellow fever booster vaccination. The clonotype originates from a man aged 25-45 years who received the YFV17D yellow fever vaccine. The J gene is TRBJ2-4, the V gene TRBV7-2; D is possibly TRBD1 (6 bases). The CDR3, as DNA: TGTGCCAGCAGCTCCCTGGGGGCCACGGCGGCCAAAAACATTCAGTACTTC. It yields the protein CASSSLGATAAKNIQYF.